This T cell receptor beta chain appears in the sequencing data of a study of human T cells and chemical hapten exposure. A single record per CDR3 protein comes from TCRdb applying MiXCR to the RACE reads. The table includes over 35,000 distinct CDR3 sequences, 10% detected once. The time point was: pre-sensitization, week 0. Regarding treatment: therapeutic diphenylcyclopropenone sensitization with weekly scalp DPC. This clonotype came up a few times. This clonotype originated in a man aged 25-45 years with alopecia areata. Some clones in this sample may be carry-over from other donors' samples. The sample consisted of whole blood, taken in connection with sensitization to the hapten diphenylcyclopropenone (DPC).

CDR3 bases: TGTGCCAGCAGCGGGACTAGCGAGGTCCAAGAGACCCAGTACTTC. Protein: CASSGTSEVQETQYF. The rearrangement links TRBV21-1 to TRBJ2-5; TRBD2, as called in the table, went unchecked against the DNA. TRBV21-1 is termed a pseudogene. CDR3 length equals 15 residues.